This T cell receptor beta chain originates from a study of blood T cell repertoires in COVID-19. The wider study: Collection of acute and convalescent COVID-19 samples took place in the United States, Italy and Spain. The analysed material was cDNA or gDNA that came from T cells, B-cell-depleted T cells, or PBMCs.

V was pared by 3 bases and J by 3 bases, with 23 bases between. CDR1 SGHVS and CDR2 FNYEAQ come from the germline V gene. This CDR3 has 18 amino acids. Authors' processing steps: Amplification of reference gene primers was used by the study to estimate nucleated cell counts. Data came from immunoSEQ multiplex PCR; TCRdb stores just in-frame clones and leaves some out. V and J calls plus clone size are reproduced from that table; the DNA served to infer D and trimming. Of about 410,000 clones listed, about nine tenths are singletons. This chain connects TRBV7-6 to TRBJ1-2; the D gene is possibly TRBD1 (5 bases). The source is a woman aged 30 to 39 with active or convalescent COVID-19. Sample: peripheral blood. The CDR3 loop is CASSFPSQGPAEDYGYTF. CDR3 DNA sequence: TGTGCCAGCAGCTTTCCGAGTCAGGGCCCTGCCGAGGACTATGGCTACACCTTC.